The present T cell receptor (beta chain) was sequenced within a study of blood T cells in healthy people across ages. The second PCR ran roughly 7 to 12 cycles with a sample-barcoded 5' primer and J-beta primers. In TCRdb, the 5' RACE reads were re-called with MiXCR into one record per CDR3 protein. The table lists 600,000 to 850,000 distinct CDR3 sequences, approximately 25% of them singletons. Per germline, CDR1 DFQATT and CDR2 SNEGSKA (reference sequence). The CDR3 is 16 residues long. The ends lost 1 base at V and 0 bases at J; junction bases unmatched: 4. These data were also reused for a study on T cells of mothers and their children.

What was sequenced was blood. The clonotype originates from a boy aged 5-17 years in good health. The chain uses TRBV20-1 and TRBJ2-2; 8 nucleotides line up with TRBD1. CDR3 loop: CSARGDRSSNTGELFF. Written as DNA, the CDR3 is TGCAGTGCTAGAGGGGACAGGTCGTCGAACACCGGGGAGCTGTTTTTT.